These 10 T cell receptor beta chains were sequenced from one sample in a study of OX40 agonist ivuxolimab in advanced cancers. Measured with immunoSEQ multiplex PCR; TCRdb has only the in-frame clones, and not every one. The sample comprises under 25,000 clones, approximately 88% of which are singletons, and about 50% rests with the top ten. The sample consisted of CD4+ or CD8+ T cells sorted from blood, taken in a trial of the OX40 agonist ivuxolimab. The source of these receptors is an adult with an advanced solid tumor such as melanoma, head and neck, liver or kidney cancer.

The chain employs TRBV10-1 and TRBJ2-7; D may match TRBD1 or TRBD2 (6 bases each). Trimming pared 8 bases from V and 4 bases from J, leaving 18 bases between. The CDR3 consists of 14 residues. CDR1 is WNHNN, CDR2 SYGVQD, per germline (reference sequence). The CDR3 protein is CASPWEGGQYEQYF. The DNA for the CDR3 is TGCGCCAGCCCTTGGGAAGGGGGGCAGTACGAGCAGTACTTC.

The chain recombines TRBV28 with TRBJ2-7; D not certain. V was clipped by 7 bases and J by 6 bases, with 4 bases between them. The germline CDR1 and CDR2 sequences are MDHEN and SYDVKM. The CDR3 covers 9 residues. For the CDR3, the DNA is TGTGCCAGCATTCCCGAGCAGTACTTC. It encodes CASIPEQYF.

This clone showed up just a few times. V usage is TRBV4-1 and J usage is TRBJ2-5; 7 positions agree with TRBD2. The germline gives CDR1 MGHRA, CDR2 YSYEKL. CDR3 length equals 16 residues. The V and J ends lost 1 base and 4 bases, in that order; junction bases with no gene match: 9. CDR3 protein: CASSQGAVGGLETQYF. Written as DNA, the CDR3 is TGCGCCAGCAGCCAAGGGGCCGTCGGGGGGTTAGAGACCCAGTACTTC.

The J gene is TRBJ2-7, the V gene TRBV4-2; weak D call: TRBD1 (5 bases). CDR3 length equals 15 residues. The V gene's germline CDR1 is LGHNA and CDR2 YNFKEQ. Trimming cost V 2 bases and J 0 bases, with 11 bases left between them. CDR3 coding DNA: TGTGCCAGCAGCCAATCAGGGAATCCCTCCTACGAGCAGTACTTC. Encoded protein: CASSQSGNPSYEQYF.

V is TRBV19 and J is TRBJ2-7; 10 bases agree with TRBD2. J lost 5 bases, V lost 7 bases, and 5 bases had no gene match. Germline values: CDR1 LNHDA, CDR2 SQIVND (reference sequence). The CDR3 extends over 13 amino acids. CDR3 loop: CASMLAGENEQYF. The CDR3 DNA reads as TGTGCCAGTATGCTAGCGGGAGAGAACGAGCAGTACTTC.

This chain uses TRBV29-1 with TRBJ1-4; no definite D call. Trimming shortened V by 4 bases and J by 8 bases, and 8 bases separated the two germline ends. The CDR3 sequence is 11 residues long. CDR1 SQVTM and CDR2 ANQGSEA come from the germline V gene. CDR3 DNA: TGCAGCGTTGCTCTTTACGAAAAACTGTTTTTT. It yields the protein CSVALYEKLFF. The full variable domain, completed using reference TRBV29-1 and TRBJ1-4, is SAVISQKPSRDICQRGTSLTIQCQVDSQVTMMFWYRQQPGQSLTLIATANQGSEATYESGFVIDKFPISRPNLTFSTLTVSNMSPEDSSIYLCSVALYEKLFFGSGTQLSVL.

Only one count was recorded for this clone. Germline and junction disagree at one end, which may indicate a read error. The rearrangement uses TRBV19 and TRBJ2-7; D is perhaps TRBD2 (5 bases). The CDR3 contains 13 residues. CDR1 is LNHDA and CDR2 is SQIVND in the germline V gene (reference sequence). The chain's CDR3 is CASSRTRTYGQYF. DNA of the CDR3: TGTGCCAGTAGTAGAACAAGGACTTACGGGCAGTACTTC.

The CDR3 here is CSVEDARTYEQYF. CDR3 nucleotide sequence: TGCAGCGTTGAGGACGCCCGAACCTACGAGCAGTACTTC. The chain is built from TRBV29-1 and TRBJ2-7, with unresolved D. In germline, CDR1 is SQVTM, CDR2 ANQGSEA. This CDR3 comprises 13 residues. Trimming removed 3 bases at V and 2 bases at J, with 11 bases between.

This clone is a singleton in its sample. The chain carries TRBV9 and TRBJ2-1; D gene unclear. There are 14 residues in the CDR3. Germline V CDR1 and CDR2: SGDLS, YYNGEE. The germline V and J ends were trimmed by 4 bases and 8 bases, with 16 bases remaining between them. CDR3 nucleotides: TGTGCCAGCAGCCCAACAAAGGCGCGCTATGAGCAGTTCTTC. Protein: CASSPTKARYEQFF.

The CDR3 spells CASTKTGDGNIQYF. CDR3 coding DNA: TGTGCCAGCACCAAGACAGGGGATGGAAACATTCAGTACTTC. This chain joins TRBV28 and TRBJ2-4; TRBD1 matches at 8 bases. This CDR3 is 14 amino acids long. The germline gives CDR1 MDHEN, CDR2 SYDVKM. Trimming at V came to 7 bases and at J to 6 bases, leaving 8 bases not matched to a gene.